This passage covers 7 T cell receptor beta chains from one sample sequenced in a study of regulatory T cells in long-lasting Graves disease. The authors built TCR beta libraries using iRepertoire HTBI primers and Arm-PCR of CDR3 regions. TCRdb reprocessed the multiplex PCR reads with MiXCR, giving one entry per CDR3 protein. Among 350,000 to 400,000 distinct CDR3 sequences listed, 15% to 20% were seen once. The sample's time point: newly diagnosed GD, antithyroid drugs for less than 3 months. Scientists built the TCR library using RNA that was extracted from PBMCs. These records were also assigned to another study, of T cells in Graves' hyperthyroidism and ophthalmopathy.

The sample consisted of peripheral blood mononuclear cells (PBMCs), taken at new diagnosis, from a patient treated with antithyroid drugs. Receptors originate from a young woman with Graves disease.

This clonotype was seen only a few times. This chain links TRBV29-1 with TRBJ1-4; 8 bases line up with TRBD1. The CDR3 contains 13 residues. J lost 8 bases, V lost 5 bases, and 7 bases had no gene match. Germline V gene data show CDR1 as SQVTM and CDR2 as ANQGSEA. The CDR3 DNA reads TGCAGCGTTCGGACAGGGCGCGAGGAAAAACTGTTTTTT. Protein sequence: CSVRTGREEKLFF.

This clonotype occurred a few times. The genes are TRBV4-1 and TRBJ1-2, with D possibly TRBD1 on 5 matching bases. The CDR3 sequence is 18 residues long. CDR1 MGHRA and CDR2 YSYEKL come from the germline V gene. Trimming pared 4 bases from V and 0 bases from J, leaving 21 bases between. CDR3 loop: CASSPPAVGTKTNYGYTF. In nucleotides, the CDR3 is TGCGCCAGCAGCCCGCCCGCAGTCGGGACGAAAACTAACTATGGCTACACCTTC.

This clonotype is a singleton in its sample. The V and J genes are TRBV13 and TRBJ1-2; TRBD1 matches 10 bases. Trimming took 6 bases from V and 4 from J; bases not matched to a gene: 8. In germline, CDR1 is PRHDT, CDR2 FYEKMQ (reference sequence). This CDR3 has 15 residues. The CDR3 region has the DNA TGTGCCAGCAGGTCAGCCCGGACAGGGGGCTATGGCTACACCTTC. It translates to CASRSARTGGYGYTF.

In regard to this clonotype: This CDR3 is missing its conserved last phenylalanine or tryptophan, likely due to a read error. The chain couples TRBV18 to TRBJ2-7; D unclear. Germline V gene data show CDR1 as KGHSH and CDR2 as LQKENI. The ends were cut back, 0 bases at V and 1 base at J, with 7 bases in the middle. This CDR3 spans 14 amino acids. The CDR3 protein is CASSPPTYSYEQYS. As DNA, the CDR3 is TGTGCCAGCTCACCACCTACGTATTCCTACGAGCAGTACTCC.

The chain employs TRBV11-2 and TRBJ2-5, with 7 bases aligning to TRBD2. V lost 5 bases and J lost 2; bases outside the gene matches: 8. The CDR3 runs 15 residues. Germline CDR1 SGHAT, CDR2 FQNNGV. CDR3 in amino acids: CASSDVAGRQETQYF. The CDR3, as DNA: TGTGCCAGCAGCGACGTAGCGGGCCGGCAAGAGACCCAGTACTTC. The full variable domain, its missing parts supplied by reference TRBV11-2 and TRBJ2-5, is EAGVAQSPRYKIIEKRQSVAFWCNPISGHATLYWYQQILGQGPKLLIQFQNNGVVDDSQLPKDRFSAERLKGVDSTLKIQPAKLEDSAVYLCASSDVAGRQETQYFGPGTRLLVL.

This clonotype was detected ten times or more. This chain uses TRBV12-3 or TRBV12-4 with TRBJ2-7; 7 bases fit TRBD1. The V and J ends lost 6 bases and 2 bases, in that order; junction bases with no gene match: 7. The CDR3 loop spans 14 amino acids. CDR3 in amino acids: CASSEGAQPYEQYF. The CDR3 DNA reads TGTGCCAGCAGCGAGGGGGCCCAGCCCTACGAGCAGTACTTC.

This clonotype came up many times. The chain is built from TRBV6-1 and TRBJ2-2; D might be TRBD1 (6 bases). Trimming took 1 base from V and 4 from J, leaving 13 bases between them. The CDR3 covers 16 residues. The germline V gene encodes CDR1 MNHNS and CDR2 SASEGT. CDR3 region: CASSEVPQQGTGELFF. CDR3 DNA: TGTGCCAGCAGTGAAGTCCCTCAACAGGGCACCGGGGAGCTGTTTTTT.